A few counts support the clone carrying this TCR beta chain. What it recognizes is unknown. The V end was cut by 0 bases, the J end by 1 base, with 4 bases between. This CDR3 comprises 14 residues. Per germline, CDR1 MGHRA and CDR2 YSYEKL. These donors, healthy bone marrow donors, were studied. These data belong to a study of cytomegalovirus exposure and HLA in healthy donors. Whole-study results and caveats: TCR beta sequences reportedly predicted most subjects' HLA-A and HLA-B alleles accurately. Indistinguishable V segments such as TRBV6-2 and TRBV6-3 were excluded. The study assumed roughly uniform donor sequencing depth for presence/absence analyses.

PCR involved 60 Vbeta and 13 Jbeta primers. The method was immunoSEQ multiplex PCR; TCRdb's version includes in-frame clones alone and lacks a portion of them. The sample records some 110,000 clones, 55% to 75% being singletons. The sequence came from a man aged 30 to 45 in good health and CMV-seropositive. Sequencing used PBMCs. The rearrangement uses TRBV4-1 and TRBJ1-5, with D uncertain. This CDR3 reads CASSQDQSNQPQHF. Here the CDR3 DNA reads TGCGCCAGCAGCCAAGACCAGAGCAATCAGCCCCAGCATTTT.